The present entry profiles one T cell receptor beta chain with its context. The data derive from a study of shared clonotypes between healthy human individuals. Study at large: A couple of women and a few men aged 18 to 49 made up the donors.

Germline assignment: CDR1 SNHLY and CDR2 FYNNEI. The CDR3 sequence is 15 residues long. Trimming took off 6 bases at V and 3 bases at J, with 16 bases between the two ends. The authors ran the assay at deep level. The assay was immunoSEQ multiplex PCR, and TCRdb's table has in-frame clones only and misses some. The table shows 500,000 to 650,000 clones, with roughly 79% occurring only once. The chain couples TRBV2 to TRBJ2-3; TRBD2 is a possible D gene (6 bases). Sequenced sample: PBMCs. The origin of this receptor is a middle-aged woman in good health. Some clones in this sample may be carry-over from other donors' samples. The CDR3 DNA reads as TGTGCCAGCAGCCGGGACGGAGGGGATACAGATACGCAGTATTTT. Its protein product is CASSRDGGDTDTQYF.